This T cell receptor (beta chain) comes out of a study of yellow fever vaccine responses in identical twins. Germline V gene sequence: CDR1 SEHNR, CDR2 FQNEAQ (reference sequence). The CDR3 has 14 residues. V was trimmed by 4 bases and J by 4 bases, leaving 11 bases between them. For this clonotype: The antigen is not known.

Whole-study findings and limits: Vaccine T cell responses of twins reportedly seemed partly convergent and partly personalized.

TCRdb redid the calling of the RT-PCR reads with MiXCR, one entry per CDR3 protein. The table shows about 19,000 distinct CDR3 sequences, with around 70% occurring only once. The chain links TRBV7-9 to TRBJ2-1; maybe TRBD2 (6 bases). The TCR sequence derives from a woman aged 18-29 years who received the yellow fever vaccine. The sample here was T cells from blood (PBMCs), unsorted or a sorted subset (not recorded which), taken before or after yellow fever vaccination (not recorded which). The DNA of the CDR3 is TGTGCCAGCAGCTGGCTCGGGGGATACAATGAGCAGTTCTTC. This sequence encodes CASSWLGGYNEQFF. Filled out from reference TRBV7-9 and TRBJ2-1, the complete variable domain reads DTGVSQNPRHKITKRGQNVTFRCDPISEHNRLYWYRQTLGQGPEFLTYFQNEAQLEKSRLLSDRFSAERPKGSFSTLEIQRTEQGDSAMYLCASSWLGGYNEQFFGPGTRLTVL.